This T cell receptor beta chain appears in the sequencing data of a study of OX40 agonist ivuxolimab in advanced cancers. CDR3 length: 16 residues. J gave up 4 bases and V 8 bases, and 8 bases lay outside the gene matches. Germline V gives CDR1 WSHSY, CDR2 SAAADI. Comments on this clone: The antigen is not known.

Method: immunoSEQ multiplex PCR; TCRdb's copy keeps in-frame clones and lacks some. This table has roughly 88,000 clones, more than 75% appearing once. With baseline, cycle 4 day 1, and cycle 7 day 1 as timepoints, blood was sampled. Broader study findings: Normalized expansion of T-cell clones was also low for some nonresponders. Expanded clones belonging to CD8+ T cells outnumbered, on average, those of CD4+.

The sample consisted of CD4+ or CD8+ T cells sorted from blood, taken in a trial of the OX40 agonist ivuxolimab. The rearrangement links TRBV10-2 to TRBJ2-3; 14 bases match TRBD2. This TCR was sampled from an adult with an advanced solid tumor such as melanoma, head and neck, liver or kidney cancer. Written as DNA, the CDR3 is TGCGCCAGCGCTCTCGGGACTAGCGGGAGATCAGATACGCAGTATTTT. As protein: CASALGTSGRSDTQYF.